A selection of T cell receptor beta chains follows, all from one sample in a study of T-cell memory formation after mild COVID-19. One entry per CDR3 protein, called by TCRdb with MiXCR from the 5' RACE reads. The sample consists of some 190,000 distinct CDR3 sequences, around 18% of them appearing once. Sequenced material: PBMCs or a T cell subset sorted from them (not recorded which). The receptors originated from an adult woman who had mild COVID-19 (a few samples of this study predate the infection). Cell type and time point are not known. The CDR3 runs from the conserved cysteine through the conserved F or W. A D gene is named only where the DNA matches it firmly.

v_call d_call cdr3_aa
TRBV12-3/TRBV12-4 TRBD1 CASMGQETYGYTF
TRBV7-8 TRBD2 CASSPTSGSSNNEQFF
TRBV24-1 - CATAGGRLTDTQYF
TRBV4-1 - CASSQDQGRGTGELFF
TRBV7-8 - CASSSLGGTQTTRLLYEQYF
TRBV6-2/TRBV6-3 - CASSTARTKSF
TRBV6-5 - CASSQSLPARGANVLTF
TRBV7-3 TRBD2 CASSPGLAGLSYQFF
TRBV29-1 TRBD1 CSVRGQGEETQYF
TRBV12-5 - CASGLSGRHEQFF
TRBV20-1 TRBD1 CSAPPSGQRINYTF
TRBV2 - CASKEEGVGPGELFF
TRBV5-1 - CASGRLPYDGQYF
TRBV2 - CASSEVRTVQPQHF
TRBV30 - CAWSQSASVEAFF
TRBV4-2 - CASSQRGSNEQFF
TRBV11-2 TRBD1 CASSFGTGVAGYTF
TRBV5-5 - CASSRSSGVQETQYF
TRBV12-3/TRBV12-4 - CASSLQASSYNEQFF
TRBV12-3/TRBV12-4 TRBD2 CASSSYRGSGDLYEQYF